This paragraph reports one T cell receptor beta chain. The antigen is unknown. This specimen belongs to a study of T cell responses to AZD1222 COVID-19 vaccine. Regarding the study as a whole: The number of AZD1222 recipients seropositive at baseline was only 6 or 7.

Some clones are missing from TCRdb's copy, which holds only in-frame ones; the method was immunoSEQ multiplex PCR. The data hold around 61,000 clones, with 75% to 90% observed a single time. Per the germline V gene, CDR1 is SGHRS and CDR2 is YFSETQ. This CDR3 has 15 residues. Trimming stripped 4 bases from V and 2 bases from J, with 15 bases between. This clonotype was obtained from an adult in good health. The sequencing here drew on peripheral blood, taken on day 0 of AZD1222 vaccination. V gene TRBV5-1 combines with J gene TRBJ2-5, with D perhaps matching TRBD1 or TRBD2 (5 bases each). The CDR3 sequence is CASSRIPGPQETQYF. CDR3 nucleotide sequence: TGCGCCAGCAGCAGGATCCCGGGACCTCAAGAGACCCAGTACTTC.